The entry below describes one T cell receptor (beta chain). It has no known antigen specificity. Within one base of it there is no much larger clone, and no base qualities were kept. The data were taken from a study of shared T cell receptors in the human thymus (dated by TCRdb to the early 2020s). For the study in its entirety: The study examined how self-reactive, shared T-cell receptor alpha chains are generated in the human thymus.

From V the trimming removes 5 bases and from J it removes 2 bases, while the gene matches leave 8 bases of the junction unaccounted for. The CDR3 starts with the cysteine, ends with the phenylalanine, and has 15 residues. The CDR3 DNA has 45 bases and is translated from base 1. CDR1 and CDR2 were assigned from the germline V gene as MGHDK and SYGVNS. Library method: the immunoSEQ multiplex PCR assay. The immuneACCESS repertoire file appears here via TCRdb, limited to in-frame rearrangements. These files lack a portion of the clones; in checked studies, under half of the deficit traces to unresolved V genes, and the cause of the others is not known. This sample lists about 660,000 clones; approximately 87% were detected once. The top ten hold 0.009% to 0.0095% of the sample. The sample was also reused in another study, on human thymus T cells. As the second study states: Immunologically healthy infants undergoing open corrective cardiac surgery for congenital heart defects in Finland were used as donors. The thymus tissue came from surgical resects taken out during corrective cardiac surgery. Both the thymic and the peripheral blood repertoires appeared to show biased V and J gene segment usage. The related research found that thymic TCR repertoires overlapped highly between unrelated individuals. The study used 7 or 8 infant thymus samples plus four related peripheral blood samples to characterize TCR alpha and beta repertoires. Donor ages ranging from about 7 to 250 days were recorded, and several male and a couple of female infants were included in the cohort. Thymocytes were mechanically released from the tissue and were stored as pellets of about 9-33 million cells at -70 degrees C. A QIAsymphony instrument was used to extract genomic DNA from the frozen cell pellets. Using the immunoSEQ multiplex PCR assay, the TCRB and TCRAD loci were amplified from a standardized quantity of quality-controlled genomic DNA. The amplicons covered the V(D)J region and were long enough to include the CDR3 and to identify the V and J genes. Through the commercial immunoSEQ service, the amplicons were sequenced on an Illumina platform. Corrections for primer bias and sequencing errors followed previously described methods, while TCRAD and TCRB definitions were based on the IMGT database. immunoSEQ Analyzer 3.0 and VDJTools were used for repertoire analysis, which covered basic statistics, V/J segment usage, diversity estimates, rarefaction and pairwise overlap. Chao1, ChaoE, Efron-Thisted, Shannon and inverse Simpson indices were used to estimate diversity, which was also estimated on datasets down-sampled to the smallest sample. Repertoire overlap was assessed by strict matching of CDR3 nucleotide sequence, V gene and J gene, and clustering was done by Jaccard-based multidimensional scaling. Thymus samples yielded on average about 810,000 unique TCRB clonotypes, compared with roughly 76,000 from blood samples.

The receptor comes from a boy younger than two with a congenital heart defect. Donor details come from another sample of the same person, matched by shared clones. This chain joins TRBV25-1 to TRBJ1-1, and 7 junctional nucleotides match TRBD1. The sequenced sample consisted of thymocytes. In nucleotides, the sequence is TGTGCCAGCAGTTTAGACAGGGAGATAAACACTGAAGCTTTCTTT. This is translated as CASSLDREINTEAFF. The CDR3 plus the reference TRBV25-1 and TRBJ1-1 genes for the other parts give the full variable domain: EADIYQTPRYLVIGTGKKITLECSQTMGHDKMYWYQQDPGMELHLIHYSYGVNSTEKGDLSSESTVSRIRTEHFPLTLESARPSHTSQYLCASSLDREINTEAFFGQGTRLTVV.